This record covers a single T cell receptor (beta chain). Reverse transcription of about 0.5 to 1 ug RNA used random hexamers. The method of amplification for TCR beta CDR3 was immunoSEQ multiplex PCR, covering 54 Vbeta and 13 Jbeta. TCRdb re-analysed the immunoSEQ multiplex PCR reads in MiXCR, keeping a single row per CDR3 protein. The profile shows some 250,000 distinct CDR3 sequences, almost 97% of them singletons. These data originate in a study of CD8 T cells in Susac syndrome. The study sequenced TCR beta in blood CD8+ and CD4+ T cells. Trimming cost V 5 bases and J 4 bases; bases outside gene matches: 7. The CDR3 runs 16 residues. Germline V gene data show CDR1 as SGDLS and CDR2 as YYNGEE.

The V gene is TRBV9, the J gene TRBJ2-7, with TRBD2 matching over 15 bases. This receptor was taken from a human donor with Susac syndrome. The source material was CD4+ T cells from PBMCs. The CDR3 protein is CASSQLGTSGRYEQYF. CDR3 coding DNA: TGTGCCAGCAGTCAACTCGGGACTAGCGGGAGGTACGAGCAGTACTTC.